This T cell receptor beta chain was profiled in a study of T cell responses to AZD1222 COVID-19 vaccine. The repertoire was sequenced with immunoSEQ multiplex PCR; TCRdb's copy has only in-frame clones and lacks some. The table has under 110,000 clones, roughly 90% seen once; the top ten hold about 4.9%. Findings of the study overall: It should be noted that donors were predominantly white British and more often female, and clonal diversity was possibly underestimated. Spike-spanning, vaccine-associated CD4 TCRs were dominant at 160-218 and 743-854. Among spike-specific TCRs, nearly half reportedly target unmutated variant regions. Two AZD1222 doses significantly raised spike-specific TCR breadth and depth over controls.

With respect to this clone: No antigen is known for it.

The CDR3 runs to 13 residues. Deletions cut 5 bases from V and 6 bases from J, with 13 bases between. Per germline, CDR1 SGHAT and CDR2 FQDESV (reference sequence). The sequencing here drew on peripheral blood, taken on day 0 of AZD1222 vaccination. This sequence originates from an adult in good health. J is TRBJ1-2 and V is TRBV11-1; tentatively, D is TRBD1 (5 bases). CDR3 loop: CASSPGTQHGYTF. In DNA form, the CDR3 reads TGTGCCAGCAGCCCCGGGACCCAACATGGCTACACCTTC.